This T cell receptor beta chain was found in a study of blood T cell repertoires in COVID-19. V shed 3 bases and J 9 bases; nucleotides not matched to a gene: 3. The CDR3 spans 12 residues. Per the authors' pipeline: Amplification with reference gene primers provided the estimates of nucleated cell counts. TCRdb's copy holds only in-frame clones and misses some; the assay was immunoSEQ multiplex PCR. That table furnishes V, J and clone size, whereas the DNA furnished D and trimming. In the table there are 200,000 to 250,000 clones, around 86% of which are singletons. V is TRBV12-3 or TRBV12-4 and J is TRBJ2-3; 7 bases align to TRBD1. This sequence was found in a man aged 30 to 39 who had recovered from COVID-19. Sequenced input: peripheral blood. CDR3 coding DNA: TGTGCCAGCAGTTTCGGCAGGGGGACGCAGTATTTT. This sequence encodes CASSFGRGTQYF.